A selection of T cell receptor beta chains follows, all from one sample in a study of cytomegalovirus exposure and HLA in healthy donors. Data came from immunoSEQ multiplex PCR; TCRdb stores just in-frame clones and leaves some out. The sample records around 38,000 clones, 60% to 70% being singletons. Source material: PBMCs. Receptors were obtained from a man aged 45-65 years in good health and CMV-seropositive. Each CDR3 is given with its conserved first and last residue. A D gene is named only where the DNA matches it firmly. Rows give clone size only sometimes, using once, few, many, or a class for an expanded clone.

cdr3_length clone_size j_call d_call v_call cdr3_nt cdr3_aa
12 - TRBJ2-5 - TRBV30 TGTGCCTGGAGTGTACAGCAAGAGACCCAGTACTTC CAWSVQQETQYF
15 once TRBJ1-6 - TRBV6-5 TGTGCCAGCAGTTGGGCCCAGGGGTATAATTCACCCCTCCACTTT CASSWAQGYNSPLHF
14 - TRBJ1-6 - TRBV10-3 TGTGCCATCAGAGTGACAGCATATAATTCACCCCTCCACTTT CAIRVTAYNSPLHF
13 - TRBJ2-5 - TRBV7-9 TGTGCCAGCAGCTTAGGCAGTCAAGAGACCCAGTACTTC CASSLGSQETQYF
20 - TRBJ1-1 - TRBV27 TGTGCCAGCAGTTTAGGTATTAGGCTGGACAGCCAATACCCGAACACTGAAGCTTTCTTT CASSLGIRLDSQYPNTEAFF
17 - TRBJ1-2 - TRBV4-2 TGTGCCAGCAGCCAAGATTCCACAGGGATTATCCGTCGTGGCTACACCTTC CASSQDSTGIIRRGYTF
15 - TRBJ2-7 - TRBV18 TGTGCCAGCTCACCAATACAGGGTTCGACCTACGAGCAGTACTTC CASSPIQGSTYEQYF
16 - TRBJ1-2 - TRBV6-6 TGTGCCAGCAGTCCCCCGGGAGGGGGAAACGGATATGGCTACACCTTC CASSPPGGGNGYGYTF
14 - TRBJ2-2 TRBD2 TRBV2 TGTGCCGGAAGGGAGGGCGCGAACACCGGGGAGCTGTTTTTT CAGREGANTGELFF
15 - TRBJ1-2 - TRBV11-2 TGTGCCAGCAGCTTAGTAACGGGGTGGAACTATGGCTACACCTTC CASSLVTGWNYGYTF
17 - TRBJ2-7 - TRBV4-2 TGTGCCAGCAGCCAACGATCGGACAGCTTTACGGGTCGCGAGCAGTACTTC CASSQRSDSFTGREQYF
17 - TRBJ1-6 - TRBV11-3 TGTGCCAGCACCACCCGGGAGCAATTAAGGCTCAATTCACCCCTCCACTTT CASTTREQLRLNSPLHF
14 - TRBJ1-4 - TRBV7-9 TGTGCCAGCAGCTTAGCACAGGGTTGGGAAAAACTGTTTTTT CASSLAQGWEKLFF
14 once TRBJ1-5 - TRBV28 TGTGCCAGCAGTTTACGGGGGTCTGTTCAGCCCCAGCATTTT CASSLRGSVQPQHF
14 few TRBJ1-6 - TRBV2 TGTGCCAGCAGCACGGACACTTCTAATTCACCCCTCCACTTT CASSTDTSNSPLHF
13 - TRBJ2-7 - TRBV19 TGTGCCACCAGGGAGGACTCGACCTACGAGCAGTACTTC CATREDSTYEQYF
13 - TRBJ2-7 TRBD1 TRBV6-5 TGTGCCAGCAGACCCGGACAGGGCCACGAGCAGTACTTC CASRPGQGHEQYF
14 - TRBJ2-3 - TRBV7-6 TGTGCCAGCAGCTCAAGCTTGAGCACAGATACGCAGTATTTT CASSSSLSTDTQYF
15 few TRBJ2-6 - TRBV6-5 TGTGCCAGCGAAGGCAGGCGCTCTGGGGCCAACGTCCTGACTTTC CASEGRRSGANVLTF
15 - TRBJ1-5 - TRBV28 TGTGCCAGCACCAGGACAGATACTCGAAATCAGCCCCAGCATTTT CASTRTDTRNQPQHF
14 - TRBJ2-1 - TRBV5-1 TGCGCCAGCAGCCCCTCGACTACCTACAATGAGCAGTTCTTC CASSPSTTYNEQFF
15 - TRBJ1-2 TRBD1 TRBV11-2 TGTGCCAGCGAACGGGACAGGGGGTCCCTCTGGGGCTACACCTTC CASERDRGSLWGYTF
12 few TRBJ1-2 - TRBV11-1 TGTGCCAGCAGCCACGGTAACTATGGCTACACCTTC CASSHGNYGYTF
15 - TRBJ2-7 TRBD2 TRBV6-5 TGTGCCAGCAGGCGGACTAGCGGGGGGGCTTACGAGCAGTACTTC CASRRTSGGAYEQYF
13 - TRBJ2-2 - TRBV10-1 TGCGCCAGTCTAGACGAGAACACCGGGGAGCTGTTTTTT CASLDENTGELFF
17 - TRBJ1-5 TRBD1 TRBV18 TGTGCCAGCTCACCACCAGGGACAGGGGGCATAATCCAGCCCCAGCATTTT CASSPPGTGGIIQPQHF
15 - TRBJ2-7 - TRBV4-2 TGTGCCAGCAGCCAAAGTAGGGCAGAGGGCTACGAGCAGTACTTC CASSQSRAEGYEQYF
16 - TRBJ2-7 TRBD2 TRBV14 TGTGCCAGCAGCCCGTGGGGGGCCGGGAGGGGCTACGAGCAGTACTTC CASSPWGAGRGYEQYF
14 - TRBJ2-7 - TRBV19 TGTGCCAGTAGTATAGATCGGGGGGCAAACGAGCAGTACTTC CASSIDRGANEQYF
14 - TRBJ1-2 - TRBV11-2 TGTGCCAGCAGCTTAGATGCGGGGTCGGAGGGCTACACCTTC CASSLDAGSEGYTF
15 - TRBJ1-5 TRBD1 TRBV7-8 TGTGCCAGCAGCTTAGGGACAGGGGGCTATCAGCCCCAGCATTTT CASSLGTGGYQPQHF
13 - TRBJ2-4 - TRBV11-3 TGTGCCAGCAGCCTTCAGGGTTCGCTGATTCAGTACTTC CASSLQGSLIQYF
15 few TRBJ2-7 TRBD2 TRBV11-3 TGTGCCAGCAGCTTGAGCGGGGGGCCCTCCTACGAGCAGTACTTC CASSLSGGPSYEQYF
13 few TRBJ2-1 - TRBV7-7 TGTGCCAGCAGCTTAGACACCTACAATGAGCAGTTCTTC CASSLDTYNEQFF
16 few TRBJ2-1 - TRBV5-1 TGCGCCAGCAGCTTGGTTGCTAGTTTATCCTACAATGAGCAGTTCTTC CASSLVASLSYNEQFF
16 - TRBJ2-3 TRBD1 TRBV18 TGTGCCAGCTCAACTACCGGGACAGGGACCACAGATACGCAGTATTTT CASSTTGTGTTDTQYF
14 - TRBJ1-1 - TRBV13 TGTGCCAGCAGCTCCAAACCGGACAGCCCTGAAGCTTTCTTT CASSSKPDSPEAFF
15 - TRBJ2-2 TRBD2 TRBV7-2 TGTGCCAGCAGCTCCCTAGCGGGGGGGCCCGGGGAGCTGTTTTTT CASSSLAGGPGELFF
15 - TRBJ2-1 TRBD1 TRBV7-6 TGTGCCAGCAGCACAAGACAGGGGTCGTACAATGAGCAGTTCTTC CASSTRQGSYNEQFF
12 few TRBJ2-7 - TRBV2 TGTGCCAGCAGCTTGGACAGATACGAGCAGTACTTC CASSLDRYEQYF
12 - TRBJ2-5 TRBD2 TRBV30 TGTGCCTGGGGGGTAGCGGGGGGGCCCCAGTACTTC CAWGVAGGPQYF
13 - TRBJ1-2 - TRBV6-5 TGTGCCAGCAGTTACTCAGAGGATCAGGGCTACACCTTC CASSYSEDQGYTF
15 - TRBJ1-2 TRBD1 TRBV6-5 TGTGCCAGCAGTTCCTGGACAGGGGGCGACTATGGCTACACCTTC CASSSWTGGDYGYTF
15 - TRBJ1-1 - TRBV7-3 TGTGCCAGCAGCCCCGGGAGAGGGTTGAACACTGAAGCTTTCTTT CASSPGRGLNTEAFF
16 - TRBJ1-2 - TRBV6-5 TGTGCCAGCAGTTACCGTGGGACACCAACTAACTATGGCTACACCTTC CASSYRGTPTNYGYTF
12 few TRBJ1-4 - TRBV4-2 TGTGCCAGCAGCCAAGTTGCGGAAAAACTGTTTTTT CASSQVAEKLFF
16 - TRBJ2-7 - TRBV11-3 TGTGCCAGCAGCTTAGATCAGGGCGGTGCCTCCTACGAGCAGTACTTC CASSLDQGGASYEQYF
16 - TRBJ1-3 TRBD1 TRBV28 TGTGCCAGCAGTACACTCCCCGGGACAGCCCTCTACACCATATATTTT CASSTLPGTALYTIYF
15 - TRBJ2-1 TRBD2 TRBV10-3 TGTGCCATCAGGCCCGCTAGCGGTCCCTACAATGAGCAGTTCTTC CAIRPASGPYNEQFF
14 - TRBJ1-1 - TRBV7-2 TGTGCCAGCAGCTTAGTTGGGGCTACAGGGGAAGCTTTCTTT CASSLVGATGEAFF